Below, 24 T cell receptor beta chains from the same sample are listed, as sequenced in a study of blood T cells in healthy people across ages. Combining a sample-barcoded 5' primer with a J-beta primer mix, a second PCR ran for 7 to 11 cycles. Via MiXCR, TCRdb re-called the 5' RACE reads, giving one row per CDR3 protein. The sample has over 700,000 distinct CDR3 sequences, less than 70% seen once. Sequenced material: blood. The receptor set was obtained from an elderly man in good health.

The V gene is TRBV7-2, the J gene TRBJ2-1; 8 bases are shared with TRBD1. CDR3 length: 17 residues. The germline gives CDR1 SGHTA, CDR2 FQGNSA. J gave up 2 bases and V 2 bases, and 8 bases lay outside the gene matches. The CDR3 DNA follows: TGTGCCAGCAGCTTATCCCAGGGGGCGAGGGCCTACAATGAGCAGTTCTTC. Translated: CASSLSQGARAYNEQFF.

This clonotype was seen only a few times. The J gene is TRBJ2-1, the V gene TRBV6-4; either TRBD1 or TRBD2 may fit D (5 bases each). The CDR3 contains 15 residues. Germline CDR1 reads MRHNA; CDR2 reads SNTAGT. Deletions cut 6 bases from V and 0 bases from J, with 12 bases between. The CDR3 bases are TGTGCCAGCAGCCGGGACGGGGCCTCCTACAATGAGCAGTTCTTC. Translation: CASSRDGASYNEQFF.

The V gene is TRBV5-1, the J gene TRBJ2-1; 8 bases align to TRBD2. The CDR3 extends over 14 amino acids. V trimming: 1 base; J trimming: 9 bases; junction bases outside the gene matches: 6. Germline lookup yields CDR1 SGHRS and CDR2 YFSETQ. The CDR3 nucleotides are TGCGCCAGCAGCTTGTCTAGCGGGCTGGGTGAGCAGTTCTTC. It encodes CASSLSSGLGEQFF.

This CDR3 is CASSLERNEKLFF. DNA of the CDR3: TGCGCCAGCAGCTTGGAAAGGAACGAAAAACTGTTTTTT. The rearrangement joins TRBV5-1 to TRBJ1-4; D uncertain. Germline V gene data show CDR1 as SGHRS and CDR2 as YFSETQ. V dropped 0 bases and J dropped 8 bases, with 8 bases sitting between them. The CDR3 contains 13 residues.

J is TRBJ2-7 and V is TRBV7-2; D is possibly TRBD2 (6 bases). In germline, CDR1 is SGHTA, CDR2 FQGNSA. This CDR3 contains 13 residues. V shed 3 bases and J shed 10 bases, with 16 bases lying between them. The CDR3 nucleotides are TGTGCCAGCAGCTTGGCGGGACGGCGAGCCCAGTACTTC. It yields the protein CASSLAGRRAQYF. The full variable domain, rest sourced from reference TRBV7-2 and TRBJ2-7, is GAGVSQSPSNKVTEKGKDVELRCDPISGHTALYWYRQSLGQGLEFLIYFQGNSAPDKSGLPSDRFSAERTGGSVSTLTIQRTQQEDSAVYLCASSLAGRRAQYFGPGTRLTVT.

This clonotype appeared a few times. The CDR3 region is CATSRDFGKGLAAYEQYF. The DNA for the CDR3 is TGTGCCACCAGCAGAGATTTTGGCAAGGGCCTAGCGGCCTACGAGCAGTACTTC. This chain joins TRBV15 and TRBJ2-7, with TRBD2 matching 7 bases. After removal of 0 bases from V and 2 bases from J, the junction contained 13 bases not matched to a gene. CDR1 and CDR2 from the germline V gene are LNHNV and YYDKDF (reference sequence). There are 18 residues in the CDR3. Drawing the rest from reference TRBV15 and TRBJ2-7, the complete variable domain is DAMVIQNPRYQVTQFGKPVTLSCSQTLNHNVMYWYQQKSSQAPKLLFHYYDKDFNNEADTPDNFQSRRPNTSFCFLDIRSPGLGDTAMYLCATSRDFGKGLAAYEQYFGPGTRLTVT.

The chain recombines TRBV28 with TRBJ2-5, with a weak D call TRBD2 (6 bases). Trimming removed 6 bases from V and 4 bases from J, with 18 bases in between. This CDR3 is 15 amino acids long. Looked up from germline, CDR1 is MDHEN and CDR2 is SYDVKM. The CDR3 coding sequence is TGTGCCAGCAGGGGACTCTCTAGGATCGGAGAGACCCAGTACTTC. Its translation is CASRGLSRIGETQYF.

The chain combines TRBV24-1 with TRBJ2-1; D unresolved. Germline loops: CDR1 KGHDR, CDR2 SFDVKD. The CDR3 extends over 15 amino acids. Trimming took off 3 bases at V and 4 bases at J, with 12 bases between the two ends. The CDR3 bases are TGTGCCACCAGTGATCGCGGCTGGCGTTACAATGAGCAGTTCTTC. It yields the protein CATSDRGWRYNEQFF.

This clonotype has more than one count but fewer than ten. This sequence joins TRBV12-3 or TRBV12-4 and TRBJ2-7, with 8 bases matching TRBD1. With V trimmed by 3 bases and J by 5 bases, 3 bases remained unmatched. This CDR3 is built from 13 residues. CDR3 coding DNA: TGTGCCAGCAGTTTGGACAGGGCGGACGAGCAGTACTTC. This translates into CASSLDRADEQYF.

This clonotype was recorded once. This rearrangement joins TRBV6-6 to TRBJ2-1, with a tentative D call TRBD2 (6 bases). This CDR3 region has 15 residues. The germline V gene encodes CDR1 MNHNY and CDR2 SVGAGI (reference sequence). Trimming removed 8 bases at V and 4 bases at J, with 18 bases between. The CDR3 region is CASVPTGLPYNEQFF. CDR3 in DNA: TGTGCCAGCGTACCTACCGGACTACCGTACAATGAGCAGTTCTTC.

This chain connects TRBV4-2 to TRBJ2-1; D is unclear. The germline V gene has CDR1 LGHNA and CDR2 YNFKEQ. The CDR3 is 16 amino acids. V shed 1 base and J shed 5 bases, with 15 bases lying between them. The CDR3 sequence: CASSQVSRSGNNEQFF. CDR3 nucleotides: TGTGCCAGCAGCCAAGTCTCTAGGTCAGGAAACAATGAGCAGTTCTTC.

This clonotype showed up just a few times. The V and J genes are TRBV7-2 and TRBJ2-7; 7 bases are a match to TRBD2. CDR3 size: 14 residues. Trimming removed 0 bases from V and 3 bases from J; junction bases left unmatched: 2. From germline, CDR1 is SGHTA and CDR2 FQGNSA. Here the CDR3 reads CASSLAGGNYEQYF. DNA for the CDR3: TGTGCCAGCAGCTTAGCGGGAGGGAACTACGAGCAGTACTTC.

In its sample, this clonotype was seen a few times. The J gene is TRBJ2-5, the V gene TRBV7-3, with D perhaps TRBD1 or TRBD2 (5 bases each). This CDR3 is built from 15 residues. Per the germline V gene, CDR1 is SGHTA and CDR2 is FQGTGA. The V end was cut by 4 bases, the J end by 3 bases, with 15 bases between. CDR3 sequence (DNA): TGTGCCAGCAGCTCCCCCGGGGCAGGGAAAGAGACCCAGTACTTC. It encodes CASSSPGAGKETQYF.

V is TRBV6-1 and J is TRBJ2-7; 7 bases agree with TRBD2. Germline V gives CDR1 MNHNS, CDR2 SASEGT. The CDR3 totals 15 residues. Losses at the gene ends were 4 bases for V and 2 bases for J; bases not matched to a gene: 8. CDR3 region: CASSVGGSLPYEQYF. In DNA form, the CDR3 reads TGTGCCAGCAGTGTTGGCGGGAGTCTCCCCTACGAGCAGTACTTC.

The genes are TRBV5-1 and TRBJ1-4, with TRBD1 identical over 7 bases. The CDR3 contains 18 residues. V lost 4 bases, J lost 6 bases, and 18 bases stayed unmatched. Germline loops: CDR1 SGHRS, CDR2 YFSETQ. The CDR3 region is CASSLDPGGPTSDEKLFF. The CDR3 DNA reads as TGCGCCAGCAGCCTGGACCCAGGGGGGCCAACTAGTGATGAAAAACTGTTTTTT.

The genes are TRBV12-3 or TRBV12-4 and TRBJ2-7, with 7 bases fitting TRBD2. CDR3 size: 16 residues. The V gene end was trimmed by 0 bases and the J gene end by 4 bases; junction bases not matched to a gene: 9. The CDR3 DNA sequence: TGTGCCAGCAGTTTAGCCATGGCTAGCGGTGGGTACGAGCAGTACTTC. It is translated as CASSLAMASGGYEQYF.

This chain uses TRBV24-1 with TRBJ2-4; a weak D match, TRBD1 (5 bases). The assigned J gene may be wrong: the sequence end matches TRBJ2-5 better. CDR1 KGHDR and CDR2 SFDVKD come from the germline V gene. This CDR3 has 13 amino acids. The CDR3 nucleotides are TGTGCCACCAGTTTACCAGGGAAAGAGACCCAGTACTTC. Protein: CATSLPGKETQYF.

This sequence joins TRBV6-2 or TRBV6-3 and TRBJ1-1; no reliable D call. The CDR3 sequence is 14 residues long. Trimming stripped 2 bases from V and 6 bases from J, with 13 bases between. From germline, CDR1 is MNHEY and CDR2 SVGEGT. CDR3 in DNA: TGTGCCAGCAGTTACCGGCTCACTGGCGCTGAAGCTTTCTTT. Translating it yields CASSYRLTGAEAFF.

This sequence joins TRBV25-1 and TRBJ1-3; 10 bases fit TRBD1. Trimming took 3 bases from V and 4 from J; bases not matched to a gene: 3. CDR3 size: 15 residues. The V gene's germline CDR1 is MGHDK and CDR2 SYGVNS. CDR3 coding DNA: TGTGCCAGCAGTGACCCGGGACAGGGGGGAAACACCATATATTTT. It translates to CASSDPGQGGNTIYF.

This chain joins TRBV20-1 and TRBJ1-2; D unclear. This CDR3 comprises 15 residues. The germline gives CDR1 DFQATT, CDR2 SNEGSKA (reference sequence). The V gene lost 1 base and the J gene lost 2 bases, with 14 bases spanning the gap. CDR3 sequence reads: CSARAPKGPNYGYTF. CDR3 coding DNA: TGCAGTGCTAGAGCTCCGAAGGGCCCGAACTATGGCTACACCTTC.

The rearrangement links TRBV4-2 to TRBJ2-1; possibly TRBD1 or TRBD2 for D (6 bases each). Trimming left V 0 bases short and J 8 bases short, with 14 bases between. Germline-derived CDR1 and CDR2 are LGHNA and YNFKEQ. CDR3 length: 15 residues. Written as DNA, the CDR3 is TGTGCCAGCAGCCAAGATCCACCGGGGGCCCATGAGCAGTTCTTC. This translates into CASSQDPPGAHEQFF.

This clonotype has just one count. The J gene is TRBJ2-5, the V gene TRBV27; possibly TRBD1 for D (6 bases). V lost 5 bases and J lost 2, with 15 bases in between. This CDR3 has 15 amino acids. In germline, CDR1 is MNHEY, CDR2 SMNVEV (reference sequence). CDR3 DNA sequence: TGTGCCAGCAGTCCACTTAGGGGGATTCAAGAGACCCAGTACTTC. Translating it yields CASSPLRGIQETQYF.

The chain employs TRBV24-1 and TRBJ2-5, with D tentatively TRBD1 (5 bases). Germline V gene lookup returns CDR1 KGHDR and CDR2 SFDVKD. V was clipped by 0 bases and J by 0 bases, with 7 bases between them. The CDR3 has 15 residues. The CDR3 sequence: CATSDLQGDQETQYF. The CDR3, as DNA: TGTGCCACCAGTGATTTGCAAGGGGACCAAGAGACCCAGTACTTC.

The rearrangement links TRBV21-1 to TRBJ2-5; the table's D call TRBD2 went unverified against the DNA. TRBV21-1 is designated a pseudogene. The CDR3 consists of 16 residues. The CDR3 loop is CASSKSRDKTGETQYF. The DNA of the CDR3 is TGTGCCAGCAGCAAAAGCCGGGACAAGACGGGGGAGACCCAGTACTTC.